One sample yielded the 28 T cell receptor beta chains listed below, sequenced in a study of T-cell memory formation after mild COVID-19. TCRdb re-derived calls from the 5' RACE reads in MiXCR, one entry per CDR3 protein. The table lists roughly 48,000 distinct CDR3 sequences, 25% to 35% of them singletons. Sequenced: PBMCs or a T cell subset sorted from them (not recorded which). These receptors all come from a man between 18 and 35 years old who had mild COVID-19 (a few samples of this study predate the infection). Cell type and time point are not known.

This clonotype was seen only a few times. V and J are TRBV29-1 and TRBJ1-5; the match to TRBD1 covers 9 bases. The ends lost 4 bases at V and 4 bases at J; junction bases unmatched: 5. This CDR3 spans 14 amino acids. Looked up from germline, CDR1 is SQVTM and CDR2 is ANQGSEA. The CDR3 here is CSVGQGVGNQPQHF. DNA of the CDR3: TGCAGCGTTGGACAGGGGGTAGGGAATCAGCCCCAGCATTTT.

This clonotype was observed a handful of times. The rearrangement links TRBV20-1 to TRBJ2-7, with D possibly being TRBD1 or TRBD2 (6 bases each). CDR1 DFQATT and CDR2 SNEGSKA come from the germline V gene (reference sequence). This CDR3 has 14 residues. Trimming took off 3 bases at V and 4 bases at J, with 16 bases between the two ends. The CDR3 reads CSASSIRGPYEQYF. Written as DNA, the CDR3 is TGCAGTGCTAGTTCAATCCGGGGGCCTTACGAGCAGTACTTC.

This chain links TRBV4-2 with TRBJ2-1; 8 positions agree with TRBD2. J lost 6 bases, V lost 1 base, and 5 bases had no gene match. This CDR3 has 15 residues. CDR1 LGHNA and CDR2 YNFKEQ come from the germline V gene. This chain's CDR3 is CASSQVLSGVNEQFF. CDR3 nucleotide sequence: TGTGCCAGCAGCCAAGTGCTTAGCGGGGTCAATGAGCAGTTCTTC.

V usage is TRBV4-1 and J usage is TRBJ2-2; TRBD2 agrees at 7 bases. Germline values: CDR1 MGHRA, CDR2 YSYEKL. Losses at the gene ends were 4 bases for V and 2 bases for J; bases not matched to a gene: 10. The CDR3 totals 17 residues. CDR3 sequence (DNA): TGCGCCAGCAGCCTTTATTTCCGGGACTACAACACCGGGGAGCTGTTTTTT. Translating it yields CASSLYFRDYNTGELFF.

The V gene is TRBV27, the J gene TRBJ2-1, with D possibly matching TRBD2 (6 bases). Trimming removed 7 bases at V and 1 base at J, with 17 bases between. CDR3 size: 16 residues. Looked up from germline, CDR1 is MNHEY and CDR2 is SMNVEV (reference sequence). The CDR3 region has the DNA TGTGCCAGCACTTCATTGGGGGGAGGTTCCTACAATGAGCAGTTCTTC. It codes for CASTSLGGGSYNEQFF.

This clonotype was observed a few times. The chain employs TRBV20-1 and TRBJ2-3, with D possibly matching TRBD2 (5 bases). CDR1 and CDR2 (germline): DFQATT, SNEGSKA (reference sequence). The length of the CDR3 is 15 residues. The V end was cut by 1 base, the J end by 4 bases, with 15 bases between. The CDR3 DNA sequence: TGCAGTGCTAGAGCCGTGGAGGCGCCCCCAGATACGCAGTATTTT. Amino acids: CSARAVEAPPDTQYF.

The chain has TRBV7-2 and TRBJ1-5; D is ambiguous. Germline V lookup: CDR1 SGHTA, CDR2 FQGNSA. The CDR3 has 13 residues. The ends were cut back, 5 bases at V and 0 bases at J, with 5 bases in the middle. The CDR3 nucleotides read TGTGCCAGCAGCAAGATTAGCAATCAGCCCCAGCATTTT. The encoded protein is CASSKISNQPQHF. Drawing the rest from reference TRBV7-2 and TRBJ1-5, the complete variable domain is GAGVSQSPSNKVTEKGKDVELRCDPISGHTALYWYRQSLGQGLEFLIYFQGNSAPDKSGLPSDRFSAERTGGSVSTLTIQRTQQEDSAVYLCASSKISNQPQHFGDGTRLSIL.

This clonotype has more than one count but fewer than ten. CDR3 bases: TGCGCCAGCAGCCGGGACGGAAGCACAGATACGCAGTATTTT. Encoded protein: CASSRDGSTDTQYF. V gene TRBV5-1 combines with J gene TRBJ2-3, with D possibly being TRBD1 or TRBD2 (5 bases each). The length of the CDR3 is 14 residues. CDR1 SGHRS and CDR2 YFSETQ come from the germline V gene. V gave up 4 bases and J gave up 0 bases, with 9 bases separating them.

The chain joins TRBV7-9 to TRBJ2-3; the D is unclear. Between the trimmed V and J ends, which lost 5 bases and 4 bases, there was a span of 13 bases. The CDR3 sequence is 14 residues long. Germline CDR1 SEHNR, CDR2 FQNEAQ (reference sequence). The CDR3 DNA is TGTGCCAGCAGCAGCCCGCTGGCGGCAGATACGCAGTATTTT. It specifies CASSSPLAADTQYF.

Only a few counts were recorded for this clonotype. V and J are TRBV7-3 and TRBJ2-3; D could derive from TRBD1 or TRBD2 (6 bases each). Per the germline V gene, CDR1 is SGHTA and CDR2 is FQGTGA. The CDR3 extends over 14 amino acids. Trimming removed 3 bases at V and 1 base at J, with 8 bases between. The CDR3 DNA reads TGTGCCAGCAGCTTGGAGGGGGGCACAGATACGCAGTATTTT. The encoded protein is CASSLEGGTDTQYF.

CDR3: CASSWSRDRVIDEQFF. In nucleotides, the CDR3 is TGTGCCAGCAGTTGGTCACGGGACAGGGTTATAGATGAGCAGTTCTTC. The chain recombines TRBV27 with TRBJ2-1, with 9 bases matching TRBD1. Germline V gene sequence: CDR1 MNHEY, CDR2 SMNVEV (reference sequence). V was clipped by 4 bases and J by 8 bases; unmatched bases: 12. This CDR3 has 16 residues.

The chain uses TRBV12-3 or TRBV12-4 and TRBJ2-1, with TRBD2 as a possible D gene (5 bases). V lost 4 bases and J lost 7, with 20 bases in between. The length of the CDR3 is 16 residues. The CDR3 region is CASSSPVGGVANEQFF. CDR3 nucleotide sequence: TGTGCCAGCAGTTCTCCAGTTGGAGGTGTGGCGAATGAGCAGTTCTTC.

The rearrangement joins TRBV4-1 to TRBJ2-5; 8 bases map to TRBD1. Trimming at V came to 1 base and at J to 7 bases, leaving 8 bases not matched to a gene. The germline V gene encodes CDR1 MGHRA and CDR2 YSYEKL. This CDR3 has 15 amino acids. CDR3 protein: CASSQGRGQGATQYF. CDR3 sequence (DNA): TGCGCCAGCAGCCAAGGCCGAGGACAGGGTGCGACCCAGTACTTC.

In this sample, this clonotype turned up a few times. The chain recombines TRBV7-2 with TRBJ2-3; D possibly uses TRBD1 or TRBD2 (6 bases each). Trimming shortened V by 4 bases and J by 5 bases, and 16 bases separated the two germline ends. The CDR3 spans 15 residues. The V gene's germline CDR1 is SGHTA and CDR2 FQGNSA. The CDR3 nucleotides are TGTGCCAGCAGCTCCGACAGGCATAGCGGAGATACGCAGTATTTT. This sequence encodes CASSSDRHSGDTQYF.

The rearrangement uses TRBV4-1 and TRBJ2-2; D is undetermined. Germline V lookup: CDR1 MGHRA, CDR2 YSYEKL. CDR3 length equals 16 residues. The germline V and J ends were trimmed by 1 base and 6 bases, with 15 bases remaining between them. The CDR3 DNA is TGCGCCAGCAGCCAAGGGACCAACGTTAGTCCCGGGGAGCTGTTTTTT. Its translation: CASSQGTNVSPGELFF.

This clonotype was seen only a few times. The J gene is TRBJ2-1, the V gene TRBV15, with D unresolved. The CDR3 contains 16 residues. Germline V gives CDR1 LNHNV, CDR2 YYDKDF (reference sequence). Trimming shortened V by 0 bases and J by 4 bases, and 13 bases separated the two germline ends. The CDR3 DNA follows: TGTGCCACCAGCAGAGACCCTGGGCCGTCATACAATGAGCAGTTCTTC. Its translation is CATSRDPGPSYNEQFF.

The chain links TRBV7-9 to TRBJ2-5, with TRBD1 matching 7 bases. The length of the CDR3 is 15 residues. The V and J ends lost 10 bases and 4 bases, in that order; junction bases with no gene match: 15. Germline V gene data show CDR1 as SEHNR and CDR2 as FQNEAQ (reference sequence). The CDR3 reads CATGTKTGAGETQYF. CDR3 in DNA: TGTGCCACCGGGACGAAAACAGGGGCGGGAGAGACCCAGTACTTC.

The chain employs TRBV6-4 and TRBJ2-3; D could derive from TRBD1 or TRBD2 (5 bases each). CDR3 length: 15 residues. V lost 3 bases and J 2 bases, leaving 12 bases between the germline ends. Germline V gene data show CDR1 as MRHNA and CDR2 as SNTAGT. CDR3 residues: CASSDTGTATDTQYF. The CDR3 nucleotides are TGTGCCAGCAGTGATACGGGGACGGCCACAGATACGCAGTATTTT.

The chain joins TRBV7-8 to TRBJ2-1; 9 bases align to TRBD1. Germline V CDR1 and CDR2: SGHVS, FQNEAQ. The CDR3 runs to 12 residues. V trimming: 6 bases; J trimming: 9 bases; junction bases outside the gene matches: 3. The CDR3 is CASRGQGSEQFF. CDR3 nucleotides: TGTGCCAGCAGGGGACAGGGAAGTGAGCAGTTCTTC.

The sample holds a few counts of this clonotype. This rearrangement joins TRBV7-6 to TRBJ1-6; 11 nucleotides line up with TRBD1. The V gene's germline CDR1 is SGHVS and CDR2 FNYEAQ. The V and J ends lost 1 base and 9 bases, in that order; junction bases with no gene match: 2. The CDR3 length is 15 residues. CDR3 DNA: TGTGCCAGCAGCTTAGGAGGGACAGGGGGTTCACCCCTCCACTTT. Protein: CASSLGGTGGSPLHF.

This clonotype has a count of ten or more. Written as DNA, the CDR3 is TGTGCCAGCAGTGCGCCCGTCATCCGCAGAATTCAGCCCCAGCATTTT. It encodes CASSAPVIRRIQPQHF. This sequence joins TRBV6-2 or TRBV6-3 and TRBJ1-5; D is undetermined. V shed 5 bases and J shed 6 bases, with 20 bases lying between them. The CDR3 covers 16 residues. From germline, CDR1 is MNHEY and CDR2 SVGEGT.

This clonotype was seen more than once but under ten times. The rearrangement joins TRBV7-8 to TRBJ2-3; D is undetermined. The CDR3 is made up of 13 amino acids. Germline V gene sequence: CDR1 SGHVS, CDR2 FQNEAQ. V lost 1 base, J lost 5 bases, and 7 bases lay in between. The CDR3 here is CASSLVLGDTQYF. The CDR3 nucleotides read TGTGCCAGCAGCTTAGTGTTGGGAGATACGCAGTATTTT.

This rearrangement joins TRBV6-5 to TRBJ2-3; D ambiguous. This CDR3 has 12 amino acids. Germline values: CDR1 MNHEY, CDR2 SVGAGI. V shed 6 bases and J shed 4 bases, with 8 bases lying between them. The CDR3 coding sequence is TGTGCCAGCAGATCTCCTCCAGATACGCAGTATTTT. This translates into CASRSPPDTQYF.

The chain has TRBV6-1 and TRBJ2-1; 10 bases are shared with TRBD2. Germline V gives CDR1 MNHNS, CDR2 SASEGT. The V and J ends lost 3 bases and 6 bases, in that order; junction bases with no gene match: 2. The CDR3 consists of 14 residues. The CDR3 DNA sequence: TGTGCCAGCAGTGACAGCGGGGGGGCCAATGAGCAGTTCTTC. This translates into CASSDSGGANEQFF.

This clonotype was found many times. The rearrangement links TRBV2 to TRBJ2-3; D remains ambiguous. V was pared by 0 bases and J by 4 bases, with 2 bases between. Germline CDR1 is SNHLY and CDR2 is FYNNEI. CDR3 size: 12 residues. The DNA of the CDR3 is TGTGCCAGCAGTGAAGCGTCAGATACGCAGTATTTT. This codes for CASSEASDTQYF.

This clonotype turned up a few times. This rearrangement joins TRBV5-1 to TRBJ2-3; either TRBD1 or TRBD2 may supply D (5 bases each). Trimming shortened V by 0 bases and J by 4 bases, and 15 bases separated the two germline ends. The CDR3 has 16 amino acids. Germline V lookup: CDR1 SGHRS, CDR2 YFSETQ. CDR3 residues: CASSLVGTYGADTQYF. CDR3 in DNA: TGCGCCAGCAGCTTGGTTGGGACCTACGGCGCAGATACGCAGTATTTT.

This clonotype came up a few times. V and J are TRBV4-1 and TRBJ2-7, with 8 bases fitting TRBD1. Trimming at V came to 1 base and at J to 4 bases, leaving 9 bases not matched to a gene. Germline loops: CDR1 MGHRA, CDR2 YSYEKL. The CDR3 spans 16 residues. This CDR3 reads CASSQGTTGVEYEQYF. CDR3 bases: TGCGCCAGCAGCCAAGGGACGACAGGGGTTGAGTACGAGCAGTACTTC.

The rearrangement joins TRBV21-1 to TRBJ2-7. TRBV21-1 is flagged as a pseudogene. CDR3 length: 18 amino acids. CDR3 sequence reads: CASSKKRWFWIRSYEQYV. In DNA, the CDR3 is TGTGCCAGCAGCAAAAAAAGGTGGTTCTGGATACGGTCCTACGAGCAGTACGTC.